This T cell receptor (beta chain) was captured by sequencing in a study of blood T cell repertoires in COVID-19. Per the germline V gene, CDR1 is LNHDA and CDR2 is SQIVND (reference sequence). The CDR3 covers 19 residues. V dropped 5 bases and J dropped 8; count of bases not matched to a gene: 24. Those enrolled, adults aged about 18 to 89 years, came from under 25 US areas. The authors' processing: Estimates of nucleated cell counts were drawn from the amplification of reference gene primers. Only in-frame clones appear in the TCRdb table, and some are missing; sequencing was by immunoSEQ multiplex PCR. V and J calls plus clone size are reproduced from that table; the DNA served to infer D and trimming. The profile shows 200,000 to 250,000 clones, around 84% of them singletons.

The chain recombines TRBV19 with TRBJ2-1, with 7 positions matching TRBD2. Sequencing input: PBMCs or T cells enriched from blood (not recorded which). The origin of this receptor is a middle-aged man who had recovered from COVID-19. The CDR3 DNA is TGTGCCAGTAGTTCTCGGGTGGGGCTAGCGGACACGGCCCCCGATGAGCAGTTCTTC. Translating gives CASSSRVGLADTAPDEQFF.